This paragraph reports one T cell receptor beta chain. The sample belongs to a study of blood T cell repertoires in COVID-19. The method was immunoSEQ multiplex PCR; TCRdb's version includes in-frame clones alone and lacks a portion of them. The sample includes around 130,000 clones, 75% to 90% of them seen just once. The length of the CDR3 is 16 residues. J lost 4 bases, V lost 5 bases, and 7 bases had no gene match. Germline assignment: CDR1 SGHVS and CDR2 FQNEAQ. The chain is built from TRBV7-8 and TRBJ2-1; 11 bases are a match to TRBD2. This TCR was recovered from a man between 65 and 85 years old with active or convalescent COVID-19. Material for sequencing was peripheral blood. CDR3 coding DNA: TGTGCCAGCAGCCCTGGGGGGACTAGCGGTTACAATGAGCAGTTCTTC. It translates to CASSPGGTSGYNEQFF.